This is a list of T cell receptor beta chains from one sample in a study of blood T cell repertoires in COVID-19. Produced via immunoSEQ multiplex PCR; TCRdb's table is partial and in-frame only. The repertoire holds fewer than 450,000 clones, with 88% as singletons. The source material was peripheral blood. All receptors derive from a woman in her seventies with COVID-19, enrolled during active disease. Both conserved end residues are trimmed from each CDR3. Each record gives: CDR3 length, J gene, V gene, CDR3 protein.

len: 9; j_gene: TRBJ1-4; v_gene: TRBV6-2/TRBV6-3; CDR3aa: ASSSGEKLF
len: 12; j_gene: TRBJ1-2; v_gene: TRBV23-1; CDR3aa: ASPSDRSHYGYT
len: 13; j_gene: TRBJ1-3; v_gene: TRBV5-1; CDR3aa: ASSLDGGSGNTIY
len: 12; j_gene: TRBJ2-7; v_gene: TRBV6-6; CDR3aa: ASSRRGEEYEQY
len: 12; j_gene: TRBJ1-1; v_gene: TRBV10-3; CDR3aa: AISEPREAAEAF
len: 12; j_gene: TRBJ2-5; v_gene: TRBV5-1; CDR3aa: ASSPGGRRETQY
len: 13; j_gene: TRBJ2-7; v_gene: TRBV4-1; CDR3aa: ASSQESGNFYEQY
len: 15; j_gene: TRBJ2-7; v_gene: TRBV11-2; CDR3aa: ASSLDLRGSLTYEQY
len: 13; j_gene: TRBJ1-6; v_gene: TRBV12-1; CDR3aa: ASSCNRGPLSPLH
len: 13; j_gene: TRBJ2-7; v_gene: TRBV13; CDR3aa: ASSLGAGLGGEQY
len: 11; j_gene: TRBJ2-5; v_gene: TRBV5-6; CDR3aa: ASSLARGETQY
len: 20; j_gene: TRBJ1-3; v_gene: TRBV28; CDR3aa: ASSPMVRPPGQGPTAGNTIY
len: 13; j_gene: TRBJ1-2; v_gene: TRBV19; CDR3aa: ASSGYGQGGYGYT
len: 11; j_gene: TRBJ1-3; v_gene: TRBV27; CDR3aa: ASSTAPGDTIY
len: 11; j_gene: TRBJ1-1; v_gene: TRBV11-3; CDR3aa: ASSQNQGSEAF
len: 11; j_gene: TRBJ1-1; v_gene: TRBV29-1; CDR3aa: SVQGQSNTEAF
len: 11; j_gene: TRBJ1-2; v_gene: TRBV30; CDR3aa: AWRTGGGYGYT
len: 13; j_gene: TRBJ1-4; v_gene: TRBV28; CDR3aa: ASSPDRGGYEKLF
len: 13; j_gene: TRBJ1-2; v_gene: TRBV19; CDR3aa: ASSLQGNQNYGYT
len: 9; j_gene: TRBJ1-1; v_gene: TRBV20-1; CDR3aa: SATGGTEAF
len: 11; j_gene: TRBJ1-1; v_gene: TRBV6-2/TRBV6-3; CDR3aa: ASSRDFNTEAF
len: 13; j_gene: TRBJ2-5; v_gene: TRBV7-9; CDR3aa: ASSGLAGVQETQY
len: 12; j_gene: TRBJ1-1; v_gene: TRBV5-6; CDR3aa: ASSLEGWNTEAF
len: 16; j_gene: TRBJ2-1; v_gene: TRBV6-2/TRBV6-3; CDR3aa: ASSYLIIGTRPYNEQF
len: 13; j_gene: TRBJ2-3; v_gene: TRBV27; CDR3aa: ASSLRTIDTDTQY
len: 14; j_gene: TRBJ1-2; v_gene: TRBV10-3; CDR3aa: AISGTGGRSDYGYT
len: 9; j_gene: TRBJ2-1; v_gene: TRBV19; CDR3aa: ASSEGSEQF
len: 11; j_gene: TRBJ1-2; v_gene: TRBV11-2; CDR3aa: ASNPETDYGYT
len: 14; j_gene: TRBJ1-1; v_gene: TRBV18; CDR3aa: ASSPSDSLSRGEAF
len: 9; j_gene: TRBJ1-6; v_gene: TRBV20-1; CDR3aa: SATGTGLLH
len: 12; j_gene: TRBJ1-1; v_gene: TRBV10-3; CDR3aa: AISEAGGFLKAF
len: 11; j_gene: TRBJ2-4; v_gene: TRBV5-1; CDR3aa: ASSLTQGGIQY
len: 13; j_gene: TRBJ1-2; v_gene: TRBV5-1; CDR3aa: ASSLTPDSNYGYT
len: 11; j_gene: TRBJ1-1; v_gene: TRBV7-9; CDR3aa: ASSRQGSTEAF
len: 14; j_gene: TRBJ2-7; v_gene: TRBV28; CDR3aa: ASSRAGTGRKYEQY
len: 13; j_gene: TRBJ1-4; v_gene: TRBV24-1; CDR3aa: ATSDPRTEGEKLF
len: 13; j_gene: TRBJ2-7; v_gene: TRBV18; CDR3aa: ASSPQTGGPYEQY
len: 11; j_gene: TRBJ1-1; v_gene: TRBV7-3; CDR3aa: ASSPGQNQEAF
len: 15; j_gene: TRBJ2-7; v_gene: TRBV19; CDR3aa: ASSIVGWTGGTYEQY
len: 13; j_gene: TRBJ2-1; v_gene: TRBV27; CDR3aa: ASSFAGTGGGEQF
len: 11; j_gene: TRBJ2-6; v_gene: TRBV6-5; CDR3aa: AVTGTGANVLT
len: 12; j_gene: TRBJ1-6; v_gene: TRBV9; CDR3aa: ASNRGSYNSPLH
len: 13; j_gene: TRBJ1-2; v_gene: TRBV18; CDR3aa: ASSPSNRGLYGYT
len: 15; j_gene: TRBJ1-4; v_gene: TRBV25-1; CDR3aa: ASSTSFPGQGNEKLF
len: 14; j_gene: TRBJ2-2; v_gene: TRBV6-6; CDR3aa: ASSRGLAGNTGELF
len: 16; j_gene: TRBJ2-7; v_gene: TRBV21-1; CDR3aa: ASSTLAGDLPKSYEQY
len: 13; j_gene: TRBJ1-1; v_gene: TRBV5-4; CDR3aa: ASSSRTGEYTEAF
len: 13; j_gene: TRBJ2-5; v_gene: TRBV27; CDR3aa: ASSRLRDREETQY
len: 12; j_gene: TRBJ2-1; v_gene: TRBV5-1; CDR3aa: ASSLVGGNNEQF
len: 10; j_gene: TRBJ2-5; v_gene: TRBV12-3/TRBV12-4; CDR3aa: ASSATTETQY
len: 12; j_gene: TRBJ2-3; v_gene: TRBV5-1; CDR3aa: ASSAAGGTDTQY
len: 12; j_gene: TRBJ1-1; v_gene: TRBV18; CDR3aa: ASSPPDRVAEAF
len: 11; j_gene: TRBJ2-7; v_gene: TRBV4-1; CDR3aa: ASSPTLGGEQY
len: 11; j_gene: TRBJ2-7; v_gene: TRBV4-2; CDR3aa: ASSQKTGFEQY
len: 11; j_gene: TRBJ2-5; v_gene: TRBV3-1/TRBV3-2; CDR3aa: ASSRDRQETQY